Each of the 25 T cell receptor beta chains below was sequenced from the same sample in a study of Ad26.COV2.S vaccination and SARS-CoV-2 variants. Using immunoSEQ multiplex PCR, the repertoire was profiled, and TCRdb retains in-frame clones only, with some absent. The table has about 250,000 clones, 87% seen once. The treatment: some 20 received Ad26.COV2.S at low or high dose, single or two shots; about 5 received placebo; per-sample allocation not given. After the first vaccine or placebo injection, samples were drawn on day 63. The specimen comprised peripheral blood, sampled in a trial of Ad26.COV2.S vaccine versus placebo. The receptors were gathered from a person between 18 and 60 years old who received the Ad26.COV2.S COVID-19 vaccine or a placebo.

The V call is TRBV25-1, the J call TRBJ1-1; TRBD1 might be the D (5 bases). The CDR3 contains 14 residues. Germline values: CDR1 MGHDK, CDR2 SYGVNS. Trimming stripped 4 bases from V and 5 bases from J, with 14 bases between. CDR3 in amino acids: CASSVRGSGTEAFF. As DNA, the CDR3 is TGTGCCAGCAGTGTGAGGGGCTCCGGAACTGAAGCTTTCTTT.

The chain joins TRBV29-1 to TRBJ2-7; the D gene is possibly TRBD2 (6 bases). V dropped 4 bases and J dropped 7 bases, with 14 bases sitting between them. CDR3 length: 12 amino acids. Germline V CDR1 and CDR2: SQVTM, ANQGSEA. CDR3 DNA sequence: TGCAGCGTTGGTCGGGGGATGCGAGAGCAGTACTTC. The encoded protein is CSVGRGMREQYF.

This sequence joins TRBV5-5 and TRBJ2-7; D is ambiguous. CDR3 length equals 15 residues. The germline gives CDR1 SGHKS, CDR2 YYEKEE (reference sequence). Trimming removed 3 bases at V and 0 bases at J, with 13 bases between. CDR3 bases: TGTGCCAGCAGCTGGAACGAAAAGGTCTCCTACGAGCAGTACTTC. Its protein product is CASSWNEKVSYEQYF.

The count of this clone is one. The gene calls are TRBV10-3 and TRBJ1-1; 7 positions match TRBD1. V shed 4 bases, J shed 2 bases, and the junction held 16 bases outside the gene matches. Germline-derived CDR1 and CDR2 are ENHRY and SYGVKD. CDR3 length equals 18 residues. CDR3 sequence (DNA): TGTGCCATCAGTGCGACAGGGAGAGTGGGGAACGGAAACACTGAAGCTTTCTTT. Amino acid sequence: CAISATGRVGNGNTEAFF.

This clone was counted a single time. The chain couples TRBV4-1 to TRBJ1-1, with 11 bases fitting TRBD1. V lost 4 bases, J lost 8 bases, and 6 bases stayed unmatched. The CDR3 loop spans 14 amino acids. Per the germline V gene, CDR1 is MGHRA and CDR2 is YSYEKL. The DNA for the CDR3 is TGCGCCAGCAGCCCTGCCCGGGACAGGGGGGAAGCTTTCTTT. Protein: CASSPARDRGEAFF.

V is TRBV4-2 and J is TRBJ1-5; unclear D gene. Germline CDR1 LGHNA, CDR2 YNFKEQ. Trimming pared 0 bases from V and 7 bases from J, leaving 16 bases between. The CDR3 runs 16 residues. In DNA form, the CDR3 reads TGTGCCAGCAGCCAAGAACGGGCGGGGAGGAAGCAGCCCCAGCATTTT. Translating it yields CASSQERAGRKQPQHF.

This clone was seen just once. The chain joins TRBV10-1 to TRBJ2-3; TRBD2 matches at 10 bases. Germline V gives CDR1 WNHNN, CDR2 SYGVQD (reference sequence). This CDR3 has 16 amino acids. The V segment lost 0 bases and the J segment 3 bases; nucleotides outside the gene matches: 3. CDR3 DNA: TGCGCCAGCAGTGAGTCGAGGACTAGCGGAACAGATACGCAGTATTTT. Its protein is CASSESRTSGTDTQYF.

This chain links TRBV11-2 with TRBJ2-3; 8 bases fit TRBD1. The germline V gene encodes CDR1 SGHAT and CDR2 FQNNGV. The CDR3 spans 13 residues. Trimming took 5 bases from V and 6 from J; bases not matched to a gene: 4. CDR3 loop: CASSQQGADTQYF. In DNA form, the CDR3 reads TGTGCCAGCAGCCAGCAGGGGGCTGATACGCAGTATTTT.

V usage is TRBV15 and J usage is TRBJ2-1, with 10 bases matching TRBD1. V lost 2 bases and J lost 4; bases outside the gene matches: 8. CDR3 length: 17 amino acids. Per germline, CDR1 LNHNV and CDR2 YYDKDF (reference sequence). CDR3 in amino acids: CATSRQPGQGGYNEQFF. The CDR3 DNA is TGTGCCACCAGCAGACAGCCCGGACAGGGGGGATACAATGAGCAGTTCTTC.

The chain employs TRBV10-3 and TRBJ1-6, with D perhaps matching TRBD1 (5 bases). The germline V gene has CDR1 ENHRY and CDR2 SYGVKD. The CDR3 covers 14 residues. The ends were cut back, 3 bases at V and 4 bases at J, with 7 bases in the middle. The CDR3 sequence: CAISEDSYNSPLHF. For the CDR3, the DNA is TGTGCCATCAGTGAAGACAGTTATAATTCACCCCTCCACTTT.

This clone has a single count. The CDR3 region is CASSSSGKVYF. In DNA form, the CDR3 reads TGCGCCAGCAGTTCCAGCGGCAAGGTTTACTTC. J is TRBJ2-5 and V is TRBV5-1; a weak D match, TRBD2 (5 bases). The CDR3 has 11 residues. The V gene lost 5 bases and the J gene lost 14 bases, with 16 bases spanning the gap. Germline CDR1 reads SGHRS; CDR2 reads YFSETQ. The variable domain in full, with the rest retrieved from reference TRBV5-1 and TRBJ2-5, is KAGVTQTPRYLIKTRGQQVTLSCSPISGHRSVSWYQQTPGQGLQFLFEYFSETQRNKGNFPGRFSGRQFSNSRSEMNVSTLELGDSALYLCASSSSGKVYFGPGTRLLVL.

The V call is TRBV4-2, the J call TRBJ2-1, with TRBD2 identical over 7 bases. The CDR3 runs 17 residues. Germline V gene data show CDR1 as LGHNA and CDR2 as YNFKEQ. V trimming: 1 base; J trimming: 7 bases; junction bases outside the gene matches: 13. The CDR3 spells CASSQGLADNLWNEQFF. CDR3 in DNA: TGTGCCAGCAGCCAAGGGCTAGCGGATAACCTTTGGAATGAGCAGTTCTTC.

V and J are TRBV2 and TRBJ1-3; tentative D call: TRBD1 (5 bases). The V gene's germline CDR1 is SNHLY and CDR2 FYNNEI. This CDR3 spans 14 amino acids. Trimming took off 8 bases at V and 0 bases at J, with 11 bases between the two ends. CDR3 amino acids: CASYDSSSGNTIYF. Written as DNA, the CDR3 is TGTGCCAGCTACGACAGCTCCTCTGGAAACACCATATATTTT.

This sequence joins TRBV7-2 and TRBJ2-5; 8 bases align to TRBD2. With 6 bases clipped from V and 5 bases from J, the junction kept 8 bases outside the gene matches. The germline CDR1 and CDR2 sequences are SGHTA and FQGNSA. The CDR3 has 14 amino acids. For the CDR3, the DNA is TGTGCCAGCAGTTATAACGGCGGGGGGGAGACCCAGTACTTC. Its protein is CASSYNGGGETQYF.

This clone was seen a single time. The rearrangement uses TRBV4-3 and TRBJ1-4; D call uncertain. This CDR3 comprises 17 residues. V gave up 0 bases and J gave up 3 bases, with 14 bases separating them. Per the germline V gene, CDR1 is LGHNA and CDR2 is YSLEER. CDR3 in amino acids: CASSQDRWRAPNEKLFF. CDR3 in DNA: TGCGCCAGCAGCCAAGATCGGTGGCGGGCCCCTAATGAAAAACTGTTTTTT.

On this clone: The identical CDR3 is also encoded by other nucleotide sequences in the sample. The chain is built from TRBV12-3 or TRBV12-4 and TRBJ1-2; TRBD1 is a possible D gene (6 bases). CDR3 size: 13 residues. V lost 5 bases to trimming and J lost 1 base, with 8 bases between them. The chain's CDR3 is CASSPDSNYGYTF. In nucleotides, the CDR3 is TGTGCCAGCAGTCCGGACAGTAACTATGGCTACACCTTC.

This clone has just one count. As DNA, the CDR3 is TGTGCCAGCAGCCAAGGACTGAGCACCACAGATACGCAGTATTTT. It encodes CASSQGLSTTDTQYF. The chain recombines TRBV4-2 with TRBJ2-3; no definite D call. Germline V gene data show CDR1 as LGHNA and CDR2 as YNFKEQ. The CDR3 is 15 residues long. V was cut by 1 base and J by 2 bases, with 10 bases left in between.

V and J are TRBV5-6 and TRBJ1-3; D might be TRBD1 (5 bases). Between the trimmed V and J ends, which lost 4 bases and 2 bases, there was a span of 10 bases. CDR3 size: 14 residues. Germline assignment: CDR1 SGHDT and CDR2 YYEEEE. The chain's CDR3 is CASSPPGAGNTIYF. The CDR3 coding sequence is TGTGCCAGCAGCCCTCCGGGGGCTGGAAACACCATATATTTT.

The chain links TRBV7-8 to TRBJ2-7, with TRBD1 matching over 8 bases. The CDR3 has 15 residues. V dropped 1 base and J dropped 3; count of bases not matched to a gene: 5. The germline CDR1 and CDR2 sequences are SGHVS and FQNEAQ. CDR3 protein: CASSLGGTGVYEQYF. The CDR3 DNA reads TGTGCCAGCAGCTTAGGTGGGACAGGAGTCTACGAGCAGTACTTC.

J is TRBJ1-4 and V is TRBV18; TRBD1 matches at 7 bases. J gave up 7 bases and V 0 bases, and 8 bases lay outside the gene matches. This CDR3 comprises 16 residues. The germline V gene has CDR1 KGHSH and CDR2 LQKENI. The CDR3 reads CASSPPGGTVSEKLFF. In nucleotides, the CDR3 is TGTGCCAGCTCACCACCGGGGGGGACAGTTTCTGAAAAACTGTTTTTT.

The chain links TRBV5-1 to TRBJ2-1; D gene uncertain. CDR3 length equals 16 residues. V was trimmed by 2 bases and J by 2 bases, leaving 14 bases between them. Germline CDR1 SGHRS, CDR2 YFSETQ. The CDR3 region is CASSFGPRVAYNEQFF. The CDR3 DNA sequence: TGCGCCAGCAGCTTCGGACCCCGGGTCGCCTACAATGAGCAGTTCTTC.

The CDR3, as DNA: TGTGCCGCAAAGTTCTGGGCGGGATCCCAAGAGACCCAGTACTTC. Its protein is CAAKFWAGSQETQYF. V and J are TRBV3-1 (or the pseudogene TRBV3-2) and TRBJ2-5; tentative D call: TRBD2 (6 bases). V lost 11 bases and J 1 base, leaving 20 bases between the germline ends. Germline V gene lookup returns CDR1 LGHDT and CDR2 YNNKEL (reference sequence). CDR3 size: 15 residues.

The J gene is TRBJ1-1, the V gene TRBV11-2, with 9 bases fitting TRBD1. The CDR3 runs to 18 residues. The germline V gene has CDR1 SGHAT and CDR2 FQNNGV. V was clipped by 4 bases and J by 1 base; unmatched bases: 13. CDR3 coding DNA: TGTGCCAGCAGCTCGCGACAGGGGGTCGATTTTACGAACACTGAAGCTTTCTTT. Translating it yields CASSSRQGVDFTNTEAFF.

The V gene is TRBV12-3 or TRBV12-4, the J gene TRBJ1-1; no clear D gene. The CDR3 contains 13 residues. Trimming took 6 bases from V and 1 from J, leaving 9 bases between them. The CDR3 sequence: CASSLDQNTEAFF. The CDR3 nucleotides are TGTGCCAGCAGCCTCGACCAGAACACTGAAGCTTTCTTT.

The chain carries TRBV6-5 and TRBJ2-3; no definite D call. The CDR3 runs to 11 residues. CDR1 and CDR2 from the germline V gene are MNHEY and SVGAGI. V was shortened by 11 bases and J by 10 bases, with 16 bases between the two germline ends. CDR3 region: CAVRASWAQYF. CDR3 coding DNA: TGTGCCGTACGAGCGAGCTGGGCGCAGTATTTT.